The T cell receptor beta chain under discussion was sequenced for a study of blood T cell repertoires in COVID-19. The CDR3 has 11 amino acids. Germline V CDR1 and CDR2: LNHDA, SQIVND (reference sequence). Trimming pared 5 bases from V and 6 bases from J, leaving 6 bases between. Assay used: immunoSEQ multiplex PCR; TCRdb lists only in-frame clones, some missing. The data contain about 78,000 clones, approximately 86% of them singletons. The sample comprised peripheral blood. This chain connects TRBV19 to TRBJ2-3, with D perhaps TRBD2 (5 bases). The receptor's source is a woman aged 55-69 years with acute or convalescent COVID-19. DNA for the CDR3: TGTGCCAGTAGTTCGGGGGATACGCAGTATTTT. It encodes CASSSGDTQYF.